This TCR beta chain derives from a study of shared clonotypes between healthy human individuals. Germline loops: CDR1 SGHTA, CDR2 FQGNSA. The CDR3 consists of 15 residues. Trimming took 7 bases from V and 1 from J, leaving 15 bases between them. Produced via immunoSEQ multiplex PCR; TCRdb's table is partial and in-frame only. This table has roughly 2.1 million clones, roughly 91% appearing once. Naivety among CD8 cells was defined by CD45RO negativity and positive CCR7 selection, thereby excluding terminally differentiated effector memory CD45RA+ cells. This sequence was found in a man between 18 and 35 years old in good health. Some clones in this sample may be carry-over from other donors' samples. V usage is TRBV7-2 and J usage is TRBJ2-3; no definite D call. Sequenced: naive CD8+ T cells from PBMCs. The CDR3, as DNA: TGTGCCAGCAACCACGGATTTTGGGGCACAGATACGCAGTATTTT. This sequence encodes CASNHGFWGTDTQYF.